This T cell receptor beta chain appears in the sequencing data of a study of cytomegalovirus exposure and HLA in healthy donors. Overall study results and limits: A later analysis associated some 16,000 TCR beta sequences with HLA alleles at a 0.05 false discovery rate. In vitro work confirmed that a few CMV-associated chains recognize CMV antigens.

The donors comprised healthy bone marrow donors. The PCR was carried out with 60 Vbeta primers and 13 Jbeta primers. TCRdb's copy holds only in-frame clones and misses some; the assay was immunoSEQ multiplex PCR. This sample has fewer than 120,000 clones, with around four fifths found just once. Regarding this clone: Its antigen is unidentified.

The sequence derives from a young man in good health and CMV-seropositive. Specimen: PBMCs.

CDR3 sequence: CASSQDSRQSGGYTF. CDR3 nucleotide sequence: TGCGCCAGCAGCCAAGACTCTAGGCAGTCAGGGGGCTACACCTTC. The genes are TRBV4-1 and TRBJ1-2; possibly TRBD1 for D (5 bases). The V gene lost 0 bases and the J gene lost 8 bases, with 16 bases spanning the gap. The CDR3 is 15 amino acids. The germline V gene encodes CDR1 MGHRA and CDR2 YSYEKL.